The entry that follows covers one TCR beta chain sequence. Its recognized antigen is unknown. One base away there is no much larger clone; base qualities are not given. To prepare the library, 5' RACE was applied. Instrument used: Illumina HiSeq 2500. The second PCR ran for about 7 to 11 cycles and used a J-beta primer mix along with a sample-barcoded 5' primer. A template-switch 5' adaptor carrying 12 random nucleotides introduced a unique molecular identifier onto each TCR beta cDNA molecule. At least 2.5 million CDR3-containing paired-end reads were obtained from each sample. The Mint cDNA synthesis kit, primed by a TRBC-specific oligonucleotide, was used to synthesize first-strand cDNA from all RNA. All cDNA was treated with uracil-DNA glycosylase and then went through a first 18-cycle PCR with the universal primers M1SS and BC2_uni_R. The source study handled its data this way. For normalization, 1 million high-quality reads, each with a distinct molecular identifier, were randomly selected from each sample. Reads with shared molecular identifiers were discarded instead of being binned into consensus sequences. MiTCR, set to a Q25 quality threshold and the strictest error-elimination algorithm, was used for CDR3 identification, clonotype clustering and error correction. A nonparametric unseen species model with Euler transformation was used to estimate a lower bound on total TCR beta diversity. TCRdb reanalyzed the raw reads on its own, using fastp at Q25 for trimming and MiXCR for clone calling, and kept in-frame beta chains. Rows matching on CDR3 protein sequence are summarized as one entry with the most common DNA and genes. None of the V and J calls come from the authors' own analysis; TCRdb made them. Counted in this sample were approximately 940,000 distinct CDR3 sequences; 48% of them appeared once. The ten top clones hold roughly 12% of the sample.

The sample comes from a study of blood T cells in healthy people across ages (dated by TCRdb to between 2015 and 2017). About the full investigation: In model experiments, roughly one uniquely barcoded TCR beta cDNA molecule per two T cells was captured by template switching. Using deep sequencing normalized with unique cDNA molecular identifiers, the study measured how TCR beta repertoire diversity changes with age. Four age groups were formed from the donors: young (average 16 years), middle-aged (approximately 40), aged (around 68) and long-lived (approximately 80). To avoid experimental bias, donors of different ages were distributed randomly across sequencing lanes. Using the same blood draw, the study looked at two additional independent replicas of 1 million unique cDNA reads for two donors, one aged 18 to 30 and the other aged 80 or older. The study at large found these results: Estimates of total diversity based on one million sequenced T cells were regarded as lower bounds and as underestimates. Because the CMV infection status of the donors was unknown, age-related changes in expanded clonotypes may potentially have been confounded. Observed TCR beta diversity correlated strongly with the percentage of naive T cells measured by flow cytometry. Compared with the aged group, the long-lived group had more naive CD4+ T cells, fewer expanded clones and increased TCR diversity, a pattern suggesting age selection. Observed TCR beta diversity per million T cells fell roughly linearly with age, and a significant reduction was already apparent by age around 39. Because profiling used bulk unsorted PBMCs, naive and antigen-experienced compartments could not be compared conclusively.

Systemically healthy Caucasian individuals from Russia, approximately 39 in total and aged roughly 6 to 90 years, were included as donors. Ten milliliters of peripheral blood were drawn from each donor into EDTA-treated Vacutainer tubes. Ficoll-Paque density-gradient centrifugation was used to isolate PBMCs, with at least 6.5 million per sample. Trizol reagent was used to extract total RNA from PBMCs, with at least 6 micrograms per sample. The percentages of naive CD45RAhigh/CD27high T cells were determined by flow cytometry on a PBMC aliquot from every donor. CDR1 is given as SEHNR and CDR2 as FQNEAQ, both from the germline V gene (reference sequence). Trimming takes 5 bases from V and 11 bases from J, and the germline ends sit 16 bases apart. From the cysteine through the phenylalanine, the CDR3 covers 12 amino acids. Kept here is only the CDR3 DNA, which spans 36 bases and is read in frame from base 1.

This clonotype was sampled from a man younger than 45 in good health. The V and J genes are TRBV7-9 and TRBJ2-7; D gene: possibly TRBD1, on 5 matching bases. The sample consisted of blood. The CDR3 sequence is CASSLQAAREYF. The DNA reads as follows: TGTGCCAGCAGCCTACAGGCCGCAAGGGAGTACTTC.